This T cell receptor (beta chain) was identified in a study of technical replicates of blood from a handful of donors. Some clones are missing from TCRdb's copy, which holds only in-frame ones; the method was immunoSEQ multiplex PCR. The sample contains fewer than 110,000 clones, just over 95% of which appear only once. J lost 7 bases, V lost 7 bases, and 9 bases had no gene match. The CDR3 has 14 residues. Germline-derived CDR1 and CDR2 are MDHEN and SYDVKM. Sequenced: T cells isolated from PBMCs. This TCR derives from a human donor in good health. The rearrangement links TRBV28 to TRBJ2-1; 8 bases align to TRBD1. The CDR3 sequence: CASTGGTTGNEQFF. The CDR3 DNA follows: TGTGCCAGCACAGGGGGCACCACAGGTAATGAGCAGTTCTTC.